This TCR beta chain was identified during a study of type 1 regulatory T cells. As for the study in general: T-allo10 is a Tr1-enriched, alloantigen-specific CD4 T cell product made in vitro.

Notes on the study in general: Compared with non-Tr1 cells, Tr1 cells showed a narrower TCR repertoire.

This clonotype turned up a few times. Its antigen remains unknown. TCRdb analysed the reads with MiXCR anew, one entry per CDR3 protein. Of under 85,000 distinct CDR3 sequences in the sample, roughly 50% were seen once. Germline V gives CDR1 SGHTA, CDR2 FQGNSA. CDR3 size: 13 residues. V lost 3 bases and J 2 bases, leaving 8 bases between the germline ends. The chain carries TRBV7-2 and TRBJ2-7; D is unclear. This receptor was identified in a human donor in good health. Sample: cultured non-Tr1 T cells, either the whole culture or a sorted T cell fraction (not recorded which). The CDR3 DNA follows: TGTGCCAGCAGCTTTCAGACACCCTACGAGCAGTACTTC. This codes for CASSFQTPYEQYF.